The entry below describes one T cell receptor (beta chain). Its specific antigen is unknown. No much larger clonotype is one base removed from it; base qualities were not supplied. Preparation of the library involved RT-PCR. TCRdb shows the sequencer as Illumina MiSeq. The public reads were reanalyzed by TCRdb: fastp trimming at Q25, MiXCR alignment, in-frame beta chains only. Rows with a matching CDR3 protein are joined into one entry that keeps the most common DNA and genes. Within this sample are fewer than 800,000 distinct CDR3 sequences, with 13% to 15% of them counted one time only. The ten largest account for roughly 3.9% of the sample. Its CDR3 holds 16 amino acids, cysteine through phenylalanine. Only the CDR3 part of the read is kept: 48 bases, read in frame from the first base. Trimming removed 4 bases from V and 0 bases from J, leaving 13 bases between the germline ends. For CDR1 and CDR2, the germline V gene lists LGHNA and YSLEER.

The data stem from a study (dated by TCRdb to about 2016). The sequenced sample was memory CD4+ T cells from blood. The chain is assembled from TRBV4-3 and TRBJ1-3; 5 matching bases give a weak D call of TRBD1. This sequence originates from a female donor in good health, serving as a healthy control. CDR3 sequence: CASSRLGTNSGNTIYF. The sequenced DNA is TGCGCCAGCAGCCGACTGGGGACGAACTCTGGAAACACCATATATTTT.